This TCR beta chain derives from a study of post-analysis software for immune sequencing data. Study information: Included among the disease courses, which were recorded for the cohort, were relapsing-remitting, secondary progressive and progressive-relapsing multiple sclerosis.

Unique molecular identifiers were built into the TCR beta cDNA libraries. Around 500,000 cDNA molecules were obtained per 1 to 10 million input T cells. Each CDR3 protein is one row after TCRdb ran MiXCR on the PCR reads. The data contain about 540,000 distinct CDR3 sequences, under 40% of them singletons. Whole-study findings and limits: Patients carried several TRBV segments more frequently than controls did, and TRBV5-6, TRBV5-1 and TRBV20-1 were among them. Co-batched samples clustered tightly together by F measure. The study found significantly lower normalized Chao1 diversity in multiple sclerosis patients than in controls.

Regarding this clonotype: The antigen is unknown.

This CDR3 has 18 residues. V dropped 1 base and J dropped 6; count of bases not matched to a gene: 16. Germline assignment: CDR1 MGHDK and CDR2 SYGVNS. The rearrangement links TRBV25-1 to TRBJ2-3, with 7 positions matching TRBD2. Sequencing used blood. This TCR was recovered from a girl under 18 with multiple sclerosis. The CDR3 loop is CASSESQTRLAAGDTQYF. For the CDR3, the DNA is TGTGCCAGCAGTGAATCCCAAACCCGGCTAGCGGCTGGGGATACGCAGTATTTT.